A single sample is the source of the 20 T cell receptor beta chains below, sequenced in a study of blood T cell repertoires in COVID-19. Generated by immunoSEQ multiplex PCR, the TCRdb table keeps only in-frame clones and is missing some. The sample contains 300,000 to 450,000 clones, roughly 86% of which appear only once. Sequenced input: PBMCs or T cells enriched from blood (not recorded which). The receptors come from a man younger than 45 who had recovered from COVID-19.

V gene TRBV11-2 combines with J gene TRBJ2-4; TRBD1 might be the D (5 bases). Trimming took 8 bases from V and 6 from J, leaving 8 bases between them. This CDR3 comprises 11 residues. Per germline, CDR1 SGHAT and CDR2 FQNNGV. CDR3 sequence reads: CASLDRNIQYF. CDR3 nucleotide sequence: TGTGCCAGCCTCGACAGAAACATTCAGTACTTC.

V and J are TRBV11-2 and TRBJ1-1; a possible D gene is TRBD1 (6 bases). Trimming stripped 5 bases from V and 11 bases from J, with 18 bases between. This CDR3 region has 13 residues. CDR1 and CDR2 (germline): SGHAT, FQNNGV. CDR3 DNA sequence: TGTGCCAGCAGCATGGAGGCCCACAGGGTGGCTTTCTTT. It specifies CASSMEAHRVAFF.

The rearrangement uses TRBV12-5 and TRBJ2-5; perhaps TRBD1 as D (7 bases). Germline lookup yields CDR1 LGHNT and CDR2 FRNRAP. Trimming left V 7 bases short and J 4 bases short, with 13 bases between. The CDR3 extends over 13 amino acids. The CDR3: CASARGEVETQYF. The CDR3 region has the DNA TGTGCTAGTGCCAGGGGGGAGGTAGAGACCCAGTACTTC. The complete variable domain, with remaining parts taken from reference TRBV12-5 and TRBJ2-5, reads DARVTQTPRHKVTEMGQEVTMRCQPILGHNTVFWYRQTMMQGLELLAYFRNRAPLDDSGMPKDRFSAEMPDATLATLKIQPSEPRDSAVYFCASARGEVETQYFGPGTRLLVL.

The V gene is TRBV7-6, the J gene TRBJ1-6; no clear D gene. In germline, CDR1 is SGHVS, CDR2 FNYEAQ. This CDR3 spans 16 amino acids. The V end lost 1 base, the J end lost 10 bases, and 17 bases lay between the germline ends. The CDR3 sequence: CASSLGGEAPWSPLHF. DNA for the CDR3: TGTGCCAGCAGCTTAGGTGGGGAGGCACCCTGGTCACCCCTCCACTTT.

The rearrangement uses TRBV7-9 and TRBJ2-1, with 9 bases aligning to TRBD1. Germline CDR1 and CDR2: SEHNR and FQNEAQ (reference sequence). This CDR3 has 15 amino acids. J was trimmed by 4 bases and V by 6 bases; bases with no gene match: 7. The DNA for the CDR3 is TGTGCCAGCAGTCGACAGGGGGGGATTTACAATGAGCAGTTCTTC. This codes for CASSRQGGIYNEQFF. The whole variable domain, filled in from reference TRBV7-9 and TRBJ2-1, reads DTGVSQNPRHKITKRGQNVTFRCDPISEHNRLYWYRQTLGQGPEFLTYFQNEAQLEKSRLLSDRFSAERPKGSFSTLEIQRTEQGDSAMYLCASSRQGGIYNEQFFGPGTRLTVL.

This rearrangement joins TRBV29-1 to TRBJ1-1; TRBD1 might be the D (6 bases). Germline assignment: CDR1 SQVTM and CDR2 ANQGSEA. CDR3 length equals 12 residues. The V and J ends lost 4 bases and 4 bases respectively, with 10 bases between them. The CDR3 sequence is CSVGQGGTEAFF. CDR3 DNA: TGCAGCGTTGGGCAAGGGGGCACTGAAGCTTTCTTT. Filled out from reference TRBV29-1 and TRBJ1-1, the complete variable domain reads SAVISQKPSRDICQRGTSLTIQCQVDSQVTMMFWYRQQPGQSLTLIATANQGSEATYESGFVIDKFPISRPNLTFSTLTVSNMSPEDSSIYLCSVGQGGTEAFFGQGTRLTVV.

This rearrangement joins TRBV5-8 to TRBJ1-1; possibly TRBD1 for D (5 bases). The CDR3 spans 13 residues. Trimming took 4 bases from V and 12 from J, leaving 19 bases between them. Germline CDR1 SGHTS, CDR2 YDEGEE. The CDR3 DNA follows: TGTGCCAGCAGCCCCCTGGGGGAGGGCGGGACTTTCTTT. It encodes CASSPLGEGGTFF.

The V gene is TRBV27, the J gene TRBJ2-1; 7 bases align to TRBD2. This CDR3 is 14 amino acids long. CDR1 is MNHEY, CDR2 SMNVEV, per germline (reference sequence). V dropped 2 bases and J dropped 7; count of bases not matched to a gene: 5. Written as DNA, the CDR3 is TGTGCCAGCAGTTTAAGACTAGCTGGGAATGAGCAGTTCTTC. This codes for CASSLRLAGNEQFF.

This clone was detected only once. The rearrangement uses TRBV11-2 and TRBJ1-1, with D perhaps TRBD1 (6 bases). CDR1 is SGHAT and CDR2 is FQNNGV in the germline V gene. This CDR3 is 12 amino acids long. Trimming left V 4 bases short and J 10 bases short, with 13 bases between. The CDR3 reads CASSYYRVGAFF. The CDR3 coding sequence is TGTGCCAGCAGCTACTACAGGGTTGGAGCTTTCTTT. The whole variable domain, filled in from reference TRBV11-2 and TRBJ1-1, reads EAGVAQSPRYKIIEKRQSVAFWCNPISGHATLYWYQQILGQGPKLLIQFQNNGVVDDSQLPKDRFSAERLKGVDSTLKIQPAKLEDSAVYLCASSYYRVGAFFGQGTRLTVV.

This chain links TRBV30 with TRBJ1-5, with 7 bases fitting TRBD1. This CDR3 contains 15 residues. Germline V gives CDR1 GTSNPN, CDR2 SVGIG (reference sequence). The ends lost 4 bases at V and 1 base at J; junction bases unmatched: 7. The chain's CDR3 is CAWTQGVGSNQPQHF. The CDR3 DNA is TGTGCCTGGACCCAGGGGGTCGGAAGCAATCAGCCCCAGCATTTT.

The sample holds one count of this clone. V gene TRBV4-1 combines with J gene TRBJ2-3, with 8 bases lining up with TRBD2. CDR1 MGHRA and CDR2 YSYEKL come from the germline V gene. This CDR3 contains 17 residues. Trimming removed 1 base from V and 2 bases from J; junction bases left unmatched: 8. CDR3 nucleotide sequence: TGCGCCAGCAGCCAAGTTGGGCGGGGGGACGTCACAGATACGCAGTATTTT. Amino acid sequence: CASSQVGRGDVTDTQYF.

Here the CDR3 reads CAWSVHQGNYGYTF. The CDR3 nucleotides read TGTGCCTGGAGTGTACATCAGGGTAACTATGGCTACACCTTC. The V gene is TRBV30, the J gene TRBJ1-2, with a tentative D call TRBD1 (5 bases). V lost 0 bases and J 1 base, leaving 9 bases between the germline ends. Germline V gene lookup returns CDR1 GTSNPN and CDR2 SVGIG (reference sequence). The CDR3 covers 14 residues.

Here the CDR3 reads CASSDLPGGQHF. CDR3 coding DNA: TGTGCCAGCAGCGATCTGCCGGGTGGGCAGCATTTT. The chain joins TRBV6-5 to TRBJ1-5; D is unclear. In germline, CDR1 is MNHEY, CDR2 SVGAGI. V gave up 6 bases and J gave up 13 bases, with 16 bases separating them. CDR3 length equals 12 residues.

The chain recombines TRBV4-1 with TRBJ1-6, with D unclear. The V end was cut by 0 bases, the J end by 8 bases, with 8 bases between. The germline CDR1 and CDR2 sequences are MGHRA and YSYEKL. The CDR3 spans 14 residues. CDR3 sequence reads: CASSQDFRDSPLHF. As DNA, the CDR3 is TGCGCCAGCAGCCAAGATTTCCGGGATTCACCCCTCCACTTT.

This sequence joins TRBV6-5 and TRBJ1-2, with D perhaps TRBD1 (6 bases). The germline CDR1 and CDR2 sequences are MNHEY and SVGAGI. This CDR3 spans 12 amino acids. Trimming removed 7 bases at V and 8 bases at J, with 14 bases between. The CDR3 is CASKTRGGGYTF. CDR3 DNA sequence: TGTGCCAGCAAAACTCGAGGGGGAGGCTACACCTTC.

V is TRBV4-2 and J is TRBJ1-5; 8 bases line up with TRBD1. The CDR3 is made up of 15 amino acids. The germline V gene encodes CDR1 LGHNA and CDR2 YNFKEQ. V was pared by 1 base and J by 6 bases, with 5 bases of the junction left unmatched. The CDR3 DNA is TGTGCCAGCAGCCAAGTCGGACAGGGAGGTCAGCCCCAGCATTTT. Its translation is CASSQVGQGGQPQHF.

The chain employs TRBV6-5 and TRBJ1-1, with no clear D. The CDR3 totals 13 residues. Trimming cost V 7 bases and J 3 bases, with 12 bases left between them. Per the germline V gene, CDR1 is MNHEY and CDR2 is SVGAGI. CDR3 in DNA: TGTGCCAGCACAAAGGGAGTATACACTGAAGCTTTCTTT. This encodes CASTKGVYTEAFF.

This chain uses TRBV15 with TRBJ2-7; possibly TRBD2 for D (6 bases). V was pared by 1 base and J by 2 bases, with 9 bases between. CDR1 LNHNV and CDR2 YYDKDF come from the germline V gene (reference sequence). This CDR3 contains 14 residues. CDR3 in DNA: TGTGCCACCAGCAGAGGGACTATCGCCTACGAGCAGTACTTC. It encodes CATSRGTIAYEQYF.

For the CDR3, the DNA is TGTGCCAGCAGATACGGACAGGGGTCCAACTATGGCTACACCTTC. It is translated as CASRYGQGSNYGYTF. The rearrangement links TRBV6-5 to TRBJ1-2; 9 nucleotides agree with TRBD1. There are 15 residues in the CDR3. Trimming removed 6 bases from V and 2 bases from J; junction bases left unmatched: 7. Germline lookup yields CDR1 MNHEY and CDR2 SVGAGI.

The chain uses TRBV3-1 (or the pseudogene TRBV3-2) and TRBJ1-5, with a possible D match to TRBD1 (5 bases). With 4 bases removed from V and 4 bases from J, the gap between germline ends came to 8 bases. The CDR3 consists of 13 residues. From germline, CDR1 is LGHDT and CDR2 YNNKEL (reference sequence). This CDR3 reads CASSPQGNQPQHF. The CDR3 bases are TGTGCCAGCAGCCCTCAGGGAAATCAGCCCCAGCATTTT.